Shown below are 24 T cell receptor beta chains from a single sample sequenced in a study of identifying expanded T cells in peripheral blood. Here immunoSEQ multiplex PCR was the method, and the copy in TCRdb shows in-frame clones only, minus some. Seen here are fewer than 80,000 clones, about 83% observed once, and the top ten hold 19%. The sequenced sample consisted of blood. The receptors were gathered from a person aged 18-70 years in good health.

The chain is built from TRBV5-8 and TRBJ2-7; 8 bases match TRBD2. Looked up from germline, CDR1 is SGHTS and CDR2 is YDEGEE. The CDR3 has 13 residues. V dropped 2 bases and J dropped 4; count of bases not matched to a gene: 2. CDR3 protein: CASSLQRGYEQYF. The CDR3 DNA follows: TGTGCCAGCAGCTTACAGCGGGGGTACGAGCAGTACTTC.

This rearrangement joins TRBV18 to TRBJ1-1, with a weak D call TRBD1 (6 bases). Germline loops: CDR1 KGHSH, CDR2 LQKENI. The CDR3 runs to 18 residues. V was shortened by 6 bases and J by 0 bases, with 23 bases between the two germline ends. The CDR3 spells CASSLQRSGADMNTEAFF. CDR3 coding DNA: TGTGCCAGCTCTCTTCAAAGATCGGGGGCGGATATGAACACTGAAGCTTTCTTT.

This rearrangement joins TRBV5-5 to TRBJ1-1, with D perhaps TRBD1 (5 bases). The CDR3 contains 16 residues. CDR1 is SGHKS and CDR2 is YYEKEE in the germline V gene (reference sequence). Trimming cost V 3 bases and J 1 base, with 16 bases left between them. The CDR3 is CASSSLRQTANTEAFF. The CDR3 DNA reads as TGTGCCAGCAGCTCCCTTCGACAGACAGCGAACACTGAAGCTTTCTTT.

This clone was counted a few times. The chain combines TRBV2 with TRBJ2-7; 8 nucleotides agree with TRBD1. CDR3 length: 13 residues. The J segment lost 2 bases and the V segment lost 8 bases, leaving 5 bases of the junction unmatched. Germline CDR1 reads SNHLY; CDR2 reads FYNNEI. The CDR3 spells CASGTGPAYEQYF. The CDR3, as DNA: TGTGCCAGCGGGACAGGTCCCGCCTACGAGCAGTACTTC. Drawing the rest from reference TRBV2 and TRBJ2-7, the complete variable domain is EPEVTQTPSHQVTQMGQEVILRCVPISNHLYFYWYRQILGQKVEFLVSFYNNEISEKSEIFDDQFSVERPDGSNFTLKIRSTKLEDSAMYFCASGTGPAYEQYFGPGTRLTVT.

The rearrangement joins TRBV5-6 to TRBJ2-7; 7 bases align to TRBD1. There are 12 residues in the CDR3. V lost 4 bases and J lost 6; bases outside the gene matches: 4. CDR1 is SGHDT and CDR2 is YYEEEE in the germline V gene. CDR3 region: CASSVTGTEQYF. For the CDR3, the DNA is TGTGCCAGCAGCGTGACAGGGACCGAGCAGTACTTC.

The chain recombines TRBV7-9 with TRBJ1-1, with D maybe TRBD1 (5 bases). The V and J ends lost 8 bases and 3 bases respectively, with 10 bases between them. The CDR3 loop spans 12 amino acids. Germline CDR1 SEHNR, CDR2 FQNEAQ (reference sequence). The CDR3 region is CASERGDTEAFF. The DNA of the CDR3 is TGTGCCAGCGAGAGGGGTGACACTGAAGCTTTCTTT.

This chain links TRBV11-1 with TRBJ2-7; either TRBD1 or TRBD2 may fit D (5 bases each). CDR1 and CDR2 from the germline V gene are SGHAT and FQDESV (reference sequence). Trimming removed 4 bases at V and 0 bases at J, with 16 bases between. This CDR3 comprises 16 residues. CDR3 sequence reads: CASSSVPGPDSYEQYF. In nucleotides, the CDR3 is TGTGCCAGCAGCTCCGTACCGGGACCCGACTCCTACGAGCAGTACTTC.

J is TRBJ2-1 and V is TRBV27, with 11 nucleotides matching TRBD2. Germline loops: CDR1 MNHEY, CDR2 SMNVEV (reference sequence). The CDR3 is 16 amino acids. V was clipped by 6 bases and J by 7 bases; unmatched bases: 11. The DNA for the CDR3 is TGTGCCAGCAGACCCCTTAGCGGGAGGGCCACTAATGAGCAGTTCTTC. This codes for CASRPLSGRATNEQFF.

The chain recombines TRBV5-1 with TRBJ1-3; D is undetermined. The CDR3 is 17 amino acids. V was cut by 4 bases and J by 0 bases, with 17 bases left in between. CDR1 and CDR2 from the germline V gene are SGHRS and YFSETQ. Here the CDR3 reads CASSPGSVESSGNTIYF. The CDR3 DNA reads TGCGCCAGCAGCCCCGGAAGTGTGGAGAGCTCTGGAAACACCATATATTTT. Based on the CDR3 plus reference TRBV5-1 and TRBJ1-3, the full variable domain is KAGVTQTPRYLIKTRGQQVTLSCSPISGHRSVSWYQQTPGQGLQFLFEYFSETQRNKGNFPGRFSGRQFSNSRSEMNVSTLELGDSALYLCASSPGSVESSGNTIYFGEGSWLTVV.

The CDR3 is CASSQVVGPYEQYF. DNA for the CDR3: TGCGCCAGCAGCCAAGTGGTCGGGCCCTACGAGCAGTACTTC. The J gene is TRBJ2-7, the V gene TRBV4-3; D unresolved. The V gene's germline CDR1 is LGHNA and CDR2 YSLEER. The CDR3 sequence is 14 residues long. With 1 base removed from V and 2 bases from J, the gap between germline ends came to 9 bases.

The rearrangement joins TRBV27 to TRBJ1-2; 7 bases agree with TRBD1. The ends lost 4 bases at V and 4 bases at J; junction bases unmatched: 9. This CDR3 comprises 15 residues. Per germline, CDR1 MNHEY and CDR2 SMNVEV (reference sequence). The CDR3: CASSSPRQGSYGYTF. The CDR3 DNA is TGTGCCAGCAGTTCCCCCCGACAGGGCAGCTATGGCTACACCTTC.

The chain combines TRBV9 with TRBJ2-1; maybe TRBD1 (5 bases). CDR3 size: 13 residues. With 4 bases removed from V and 6 bases from J, the gap between germline ends came to 11 bases. Germline lookup yields CDR1 SGDLS and CDR2 YYNGEE. In nucleotides, the CDR3 is TGTGCCAGCAGCTTAGGGGTAGGCAATGAGCAGTTCTTC. Its protein is CASSLGVGNEQFF.

The chain recombines TRBV5-1 with TRBJ2-3, with TRBD2 identical over 8 bases. CDR3 length: 14 residues. Germline V lookup: CDR1 SGHRS, CDR2 YFSETQ. V lost 5 bases and J lost 1; bases outside the gene matches: 3. CDR3 DNA sequence: TGCGCCAGCAGTCGGCGGGAGGGCACAGATACGCAGTATTTT. It encodes CASSRREGTDTQYF.

The chain couples TRBV7-9 to TRBJ2-7, with D possibly being TRBD1 (6 bases). The CDR3 covers 11 residues. Trimming pared 8 bases from V and 7 bases from J, leaving 12 bases between. Per the germline V gene, CDR1 is SEHNR and CDR2 is FQNEAQ (reference sequence). The chain's CDR3 is CASDQGNEQYF. Here the CDR3 DNA reads TGTGCCAGCGACCAGGGGAATGAGCAGTACTTC.

This chain connects TRBV5-6 to TRBJ2-7, with a possible D match to TRBD1 (6 bases). This CDR3 comprises 13 residues. Per the germline V gene, CDR1 is SGHDT and CDR2 is YYEEEE. V was cut by 4 bases and J by 3 bases, with 11 bases left in between. The CDR3 DNA follows: TGTGCCAGCAGCCCCGGACAGTTCTACGAGCAGTACTTC. It translates to CASSPGQFYEQYF.

This clone was observed a few times. The chain's CDR3 is CASSGRGDSPLHF. The CDR3 DNA reads as TGTGCCAGTAGTGGCAGGGGCGATTCACCCCTCCACTTT. The chain uses TRBV19 and TRBJ1-6; perhaps TRBD1 as D (6 bases). The CDR3 runs to 13 residues. In germline, CDR1 is LNHDA, CDR2 SQIVND (reference sequence). V was clipped by 5 bases and J by 8 bases, with 10 bases between them.

The J gene is TRBJ2-3, the V gene TRBV5-4; D is possibly TRBD1 or TRBD2 (7 bases each). The germline gives CDR1 SGHNT, CDR2 YYREEE (reference sequence). The CDR3 is 16 residues long. Trimming left V 4 bases short and J 3 bases short, with 18 bases between. The CDR3 DNA reads as TGTGCCAGCAGCCCCCAGGGGGGGGCGTTGACAGATACGCAGTATTTT. Residues: CASSPQGGALTDTQYF.

V usage is TRBV2 and J usage is TRBJ2-3, with D tentatively TRBD2 (5 bases). The CDR3 totals 16 residues. Looked up from germline, CDR1 is SNHLY and CDR2 is FYNNEI. The V end lost 2 bases, the J end lost 2 bases, and 14 bases lay between the germline ends. The CDR3 bases are TGTGCCAGCAGTGAACTAGGGTCGAGGGCCACAGATACGCAGTATTTT. Its translation: CASSELGSRATDTQYF.

This clone has a handful of counts. The J gene is TRBJ2-1, the V gene TRBV9; no definite D call. From germline, CDR1 is SGDLS and CDR2 YYNGEE. The CDR3 is 14 amino acids. V lost 0 bases and J 5 bases, leaving 9 bases between the germline ends. The CDR3 here is CASSVAPDNNEQFF. CDR3 nucleotides: TGTGCCAGCAGCGTAGCGCCAGATAACAATGAGCAGTTCTTC.

This CDR3 is CASTPGLAGGEQFF. The CDR3 DNA sequence: TGTGCCAGCACCCCGGGACTAGCGGGAGGGGAGCAGTTCTTC. The chain is built from TRBV7-9 and TRBJ2-1, with 16 positions matching TRBD2. The V and J ends lost 7 bases and 10 bases, in that order; junction bases with no gene match: 4. The CDR3 runs 14 residues. Looked up from germline, CDR1 is SEHNR and CDR2 is FQNEAQ (reference sequence).

The chain has TRBV5-1 and TRBJ2-3; D might be TRBD1 or TRBD2, each matching 7 bases. The CDR3 runs 16 residues. The germline V and J ends were trimmed by 4 bases and 2 bases, with 17 bases remaining between them. Per germline, CDR1 SGHRS and CDR2 YFSETQ. The CDR3 nucleotides are TGCGCCAGCAGCCGGAACCCAGGGGGGGACACAGATACGCAGTATTTT. Translation: CASSRNPGGDTDTQYF. The variable domain in full, completed from reference TRBV5-1 and TRBJ2-3, reads KAGVTQTPRYLIKTRGQQVTLSCSPISGHRSVSWYQQTPGQGLQFLFEYFSETQRNKGNFPGRFSGRQFSNSRSEMNVSTLELGDSALYLCASSRNPGGDTDTQYFGPGTRLTVL.

The CDR3 DNA is TGTGCCAGCAGCCCAGTCGGACAGGGCCTTACTAACTATGGCTACACCTTC. It specifies CASSPVGQGLTNYGYTF. J is TRBJ1-2 and V is TRBV11-2; TRBD1 agrees at 8 bases. Germline V gene data show CDR1 as SGHAT and CDR2 as FQNNGV. With V trimmed by 5 bases and J by 0 bases, 11 bases remained unmatched. The CDR3 sequence is 17 residues long.

This clone is labeled as medium-sized. V is TRBV29-1 and J is TRBJ1-2; 7 nucleotides align to TRBD1. The CDR3 length is 13 residues. After removal of 0 bases from V and 4 bases from J, the junction contained 2 bases not matched to a gene. CDR1 and CDR2 (germline): SQVTM, ANQGSEA. As DNA, the CDR3 is TGCAGCGTTGAAGAAGCAGGGGGCTATGGCTACACCTTC. Protein: CSVEEAGGYGYTF.

The rearrangement joins TRBV5-4 to TRBJ2-2; unclear D gene. CDR3 length equals 16 residues. CDR1 is SGHNT and CDR2 is YYREEE in the germline V gene (reference sequence). V lost 0 bases and J 0 bases, leaving 9 bases between the germline ends. The chain's CDR3 is CASSLDSLPNTGELFF. In DNA form, the CDR3 reads TGTGCCAGCAGCTTGGACAGCCTACCGAACACCGGGGAGCTGTTTTTT.